The 28 T cell receptor beta chains below all came from one sample that was sequenced in a study of T cell responses to AZD1222 COVID-19 vaccine. Here immunoSEQ multiplex PCR was the method, and the copy in TCRdb shows in-frame clones only, minus some. The table includes about 110,000 clones, roughly 87% detected once. The sample in question was peripheral blood, obtained on day 0 of AZD1222 vaccination. These receptors originate from an adult in good health.

The rearrangement links TRBV6-2 or TRBV6-3 to TRBJ2-1; 10 bases map to TRBD1. V trimming: 5 bases; J trimming: 6 bases; junction bases outside the gene matches: 10. The CDR3 sequence is 16 residues long. The V gene's germline CDR1 is MNHEY and CDR2 SVGEGT. CDR3 protein: CASSTVRDRGPNEQFF. The CDR3 coding sequence is TGTGCCAGCAGTACCGTCCGGGACAGGGGACCCAATGAGCAGTTCTTC.

V gene TRBV2 combines with J gene TRBJ1-5; TRBD1 agrees at 9 bases. The CDR3 is 17 amino acids. V gave up 1 base and J gave up 6 bases; unmatched junction bases: 10. In germline, CDR1 is SNHLY, CDR2 FYNNEI. The CDR3 DNA reads as TGTGCCAGCAGTGAAGGTGGGACTAGACAGGGGGGTCAGCCCCAGCATTTT. Translation: CASSEGGTRQGGQPQHF.

This rearrangement joins TRBV28 to TRBJ2-5; 8 bases line up with TRBD2. Germline V gene data show CDR1 as MDHEN and CDR2 as SYDVKM. The length of the CDR3 is 18 residues. V lost 6 bases, J lost 1 base, and 16 bases stayed unmatched. The CDR3 sequence: CASSLTFLAGTFQETQYF. CDR3 coding DNA: TGTGCCAGCAGCCTAACCTTCCTAGCGGGCACTTTCCAAGAGACCCAGTACTTC. Drawing the rest from reference TRBV28 and TRBJ2-5, the complete variable domain is DVKVTQSSRYLVKRTGEKVFLECVQDMDHENMFWYRQDPGLGLRLIYFSYDVKMKEKGDIPEGYSVSREKKERFSLILESASTNQTSMYLCASSLTFLAGTFQETQYFGPGTRLLVL.

The chain recombines TRBV7-2 with TRBJ1-1; 7 bases agree with TRBD1. CDR3 length equals 17 residues. The V and J ends lost 1 base and 0 bases, in that order; junction bases with no gene match: 8. From germline, CDR1 is SGHTA and CDR2 FQGNSA. The CDR3 is CASSLDLEQGMNTEAFF. The CDR3 DNA reads as TGTGCCAGCAGCTTAGACCTTGAACAGGGGATGAACACTGAAGCTTTCTTT.

The V gene is TRBV12-3 or TRBV12-4, the J gene TRBJ1-1, with D hard to call. This CDR3 is built from 10 residues. Deletions cut 5 bases from V and 10 bases from J, with 8 bases between. This CDR3 reads CASSGLGAFF. DNA for the CDR3: TGTGCCAGCAGTGGGCTTGGAGCTTTCTTT.

The CDR3 DNA is TGCGCCAGCAGCCATCTGACAGGGAACTATGGCTACACCTTC. Translation: CASSHLTGNYGYTF. The gene calls are TRBV4-3 and TRBJ1-2; 7 bases match TRBD1. Germline CDR1 reads LGHNA; CDR2 reads YSLEER. This CDR3 comprises 14 residues. J lost 2 bases, V lost 3 bases, and 3 bases had no gene match.

The chain has TRBV3-1 (or the pseudogene TRBV3-2) and TRBJ1-6, with 7 bases aligning to TRBD1. The germline V gene has CDR1 LGHDT and CDR2 YNNKEL (reference sequence). The CDR3 is 14 amino acids. J gave up 7 bases and V 3 bases, and 3 bases lay outside the gene matches. CDR3 in DNA: TGTGCCAGCAGCCAGACAGGGCAGAATTCACCCCTCCACTTT. As protein: CASSQTGQNSPLHF.

The rearrangement joins TRBV6-4 to TRBJ1-2; TRBD1 matches 8 bases. The CDR3 is made up of 18 amino acids. V shed 0 bases, J shed 4 bases, and the junction held 13 bases outside the gene matches. CDR1 is MRHNA, CDR2 SNTAGT, per germline. The CDR3 loop is CASSDSYLDTGGFYGYTF. Written as DNA, the CDR3 is TGTGCCAGCAGTGACTCGTATCTGGACACAGGGGGTTTCTATGGCTACACCTTC.

This rearrangement joins TRBV2 to TRBJ1-1, with D tentatively TRBD1 (5 bases). The germline V and J ends were trimmed by 3 bases and 10 bases, with 9 bases remaining between them. CDR1 SNHLY and CDR2 FYNNEI come from the germline V gene. The CDR3 spans 11 residues. The CDR3 protein is CASSEEGRAFF. The CDR3 bases are TGTGCCAGCAGTGAGGAGGGGAGAGCTTTCTTT. Using reference TRBV2 and TRBJ1-1 for the parts outside the CDR3, the full variable domain is EPEVTQTPSHQVTQMGQEVILRCVPISNHLYFYWYRQILGQKVEFLVSFYNNEISEKSEIFDDQFSVERPDGSNFTLKIRSTKLEDSAMYFCASSEEGRAFFGQGTRLTVV.

Notes on this clone: At one of its ends the junction is not consistent with the germline gene, which may arise from a read error. The genes are TRBV29-1 and TRBJ2-3; 7 bases are shared with TRBD2. Germline assignment: CDR1 SQVTM and CDR2 ANQGSEA. This CDR3 spans 14 amino acids. CDR3 nucleotide sequence: TGCAGCGTTGGTCTGCGGGAGAGCAAAGATACGCAGTATTTT. Translating it yields CSVGLRESKDTQYF.

The chain uses TRBV10-3 and TRBJ1-1, with D possibly TRBD1 on 5 matching bases. This CDR3 has 13 amino acids. V shed 10 bases and J shed 1 base, with 13 bases lying between them. Germline CDR1 ENHRY, CDR2 SYGVKD. CDR3 sequence: CATRAFGNTEAFF. For the CDR3, the DNA is TGTGCCACCAGGGCTTTCGGGAACACTGAAGCTTTCTTT.

This clone was recorded once. The V gene is TRBV11-3, the J gene TRBJ2-5; 10 bases line up with TRBD2. The ends lost 1 base at V and 5 bases at J; junction bases unmatched: 16. CDR3 length: 19 residues. CDR1 and CDR2 from the germline V gene are SGHNT and YENEEA. Here the CDR3 DNA reads TGTGCCAGCAGCTTAGTAAGTTGGTCGGCTAGCGGGAGTTTGGAGACCCAGTACTTC. This sequence encodes CASSLVSWSASGSLETQYF.

This chain joins TRBV10-3 and TRBJ2-5, with TRBD2 matching over 12 bases. Germline V gives CDR1 ENHRY, CDR2 SYGVKD. CDR3 length: 18 residues. The V gene end was trimmed by 0 bases and the J gene end by 0 bases; junction bases not matched to a gene: 5. Here the CDR3 DNA reads TGTGCCATCAGTGAGTCAGGGACTAGCGGGTCGTACCAAGAGACCCAGTACTTC. Protein product: CAISESGTSGSYQETQYF.

A few counts support this clone. The chain is built from TRBV7-9 and TRBJ1-4; 7 bases are shared with TRBD1. The CDR3 runs to 14 residues. With V trimmed by 5 bases and J by 4 bases, 4 bases remained unmatched. Germline CDR1 is SEHNR and CDR2 is FQNEAQ (reference sequence). The CDR3 DNA reads as TGTGCCAGCAGCCAGACAGGGAGTAATGAAAAACTGTTTTTT. It yields the protein CASSQTGSNEKLFF.

This chain joins TRBV20-1 and TRBJ1-2; the D is unclear. The CDR3 sequence is 11 residues long. Trimming took off 6 bases at V and 2 bases at J, with 7 bases between the two ends. Germline V gives CDR1 DFQATT, CDR2 SNEGSKA (reference sequence). CDR3 residues: CSAWQNYGYTF. Written as DNA, the CDR3 is TGCAGTGCATGGCAGAACTATGGCTACACCTTC.

This chain joins TRBV18 and TRBJ1-4; 10 bases align to TRBD1. After removal of 6 bases from V and 12 bases from J, the junction contained 4 bases not matched to a gene. The CDR3 totals 12 residues. CDR1 KGHSH and CDR2 LQKENI come from the germline V gene. The CDR3 protein is CASSSGTGELFF. CDR3 in DNA: TGTGCCAGCTCGTCCGGGACAGGGGAACTGTTTTTT.

This CDR3 is CASSQGLSYSGELFF. The CDR3 DNA is TGCGCCAGCAGCCAAGGTTTGAGTTACTCAGGGGAGCTGTTTTTT. The V gene is TRBV4-3, the J gene TRBJ2-2; D is unclear. From germline, CDR1 is LGHNA and CDR2 YSLEER. The CDR3 sequence is 15 residues long. Trimming cost V 1 base and J 8 bases, with 14 bases left between them.

The chain couples TRBV7-8 to TRBJ1-4; D not resolved. The CDR3 consists of 12 residues. The germline gives CDR1 SGHVS, CDR2 FQNEAQ. V gave up 1 base and J gave up 8 bases, with 5 bases separating them. The CDR3 DNA reads as TGTGCCAGCAGCTTAGGCAGGGAAAAACTGTTTTTT. Its protein product is CASSLGREKLFF.

This chain connects TRBV7-2 to TRBJ1-2; 8 bases are a match to TRBD1. The CDR3 runs to 15 residues. V shed 4 bases, J shed 0 bases, and the junction held 4 bases outside the gene matches. Germline CDR1 reads SGHTA; CDR2 reads FQGNSA. CDR3 in DNA: TGTGCCAGCAGCTCCAGGGGGCCAACTAACTATGGCTACACCTTC. Amino acid sequence: CASSSRGPTNYGYTF. The variable domain in full, completed from reference TRBV7-2 and TRBJ1-2, reads GAGVSQSPSNKVTEKGKDVELRCDPISGHTALYWYRQSLGQGLEFLIYFQGNSAPDKSGLPSDRFSAERTGGSVSTLTIQRTQQEDSAVYLCASSSRGPTNYGYTFGSGTRLTVV.

In this sample, this clone turned up once. This rearrangement joins TRBV3-1 (or the pseudogene TRBV3-2) to TRBJ2-3; D call uncertain. Germline V gene sequence: CDR1 LGHDT, CDR2 YNNKEL (reference sequence). The V end was cut by 6 bases, the J end by 6 bases, with 1 base between. The CDR3 covers 9 residues. In DNA, the CDR3 is TGTGCCAGCAGTGATACGCAGTATTTT. This sequence encodes CASSDTQYF.

This clone was found once. The rearrangement links TRBV10-3 to TRBJ1-5; D might be TRBD1 (6 bases). This CDR3 spans 15 amino acids. Germline CDR1 is ENHRY and CDR2 is SYGVKD. Trimming pared 2 bases from V and 6 bases from J, leaving 14 bases between. The CDR3 sequence: CAISETGTVFQPQHF. The CDR3 DNA reads as TGTGCCATCAGTGAGACAGGGACTGTCTTTCAGCCCCAGCATTTT.

V gene TRBV5-4 combines with J gene TRBJ1-2, with D unclear. Germline V CDR1 and CDR2: SGHNT, YYREEE (reference sequence). The CDR3 extends over 13 amino acids. V lost 4 bases and J 6 bases, leaving 13 bases between the germline ends. In nucleotides, the CDR3 is TGTGCCAGCAGCCGTCTTTATTCTCATGGCTACACCTTC. Translated: CASSRLYSHGYTF.

J is TRBJ2-2 and V is TRBV7-9; D call uncertain. The CDR3 is 11 amino acids. CDR1 SEHNR and CDR2 FQNEAQ come from the germline V gene (reference sequence). V dropped 9 bases and J dropped 5 bases, with 7 bases sitting between them. The CDR3 coding sequence is TGTGCCAGTACTCAGACCGGGGAGCTGTTTTTT. Translated: CASTQTGELFF. Full variable domain (missing parts from reference TRBV7-9 and TRBJ2-2): DTGVSQNPRHKITKRGQNVTFRCDPISEHNRLYWYRQTLGQGPEFLTYFQNEAQLEKSRLLSDRFSAERPKGSFSTLEIQRTEQGDSAMYLCASTQTGELFFGEGSRLTVL.

This clone was counted a single time. This sequence joins TRBV2 and TRBJ2-7, with 7 nucleotides matching TRBD2. V shed 7 bases and J 2 bases; nucleotides not matched to a gene: 23. This CDR3 spans 19 amino acids. Germline V lookup: CDR1 SNHLY, CDR2 FYNNEI. CDR3 bases: TGTGCCAGCACTGGATCCCGAGGGGAACGGCGGGAGAGCCCCTACGAGCAGTACTTC. Translated, it gives CASTGSRGERRESPYEQYF.

The J gene is TRBJ1-4, the V gene TRBV23-1; D unresolved. TRBV23-1 is filed as an ORF, its function uncertain. The CDR3 has 15 residues. V gave up 5 bases and J gave up 6 bases, with 16 bases separating them. In DNA form, the CDR3 reads TGCGCCAGCAGTTGGGAGTACGAAGCACATGAAAAACTGTTTTTT. This codes for CASSWEYEAHEKLFF.

This chain connects TRBV30 to TRBJ2-5; 7 bases agree with TRBD1. Germline lookup yields CDR1 GTSNPN and CDR2 SVGIG (reference sequence). This CDR3 comprises 12 residues. After removal of 6 bases from V and 5 bases from J, the junction contained 6 bases not matched to a gene. This CDR3 reads CACRTGSETQYF. The CDR3 coding sequence is TGTGCCTGTCGGACAGGAAGCGAGACCCAGTACTTC.

The J gene is TRBJ1-2, the V gene TRBV29-1; weak D call: TRBD1 (5 bases). The CDR3 covers 14 residues. The germline V gene has CDR1 SQVTM and CDR2 ANQGSEA. V lost 2 bases to trimming and J lost 3 bases, with 13 bases between them. CDR3 loop: CSVESEGTDYGYTF. The DNA for the CDR3 is TGCAGCGTTGAATCGGAAGGGACGGACTATGGCTACACCTTC.

V gene TRBV29-1 combines with J gene TRBJ1-2, with unresolved D. The germline V gene encodes CDR1 SQVTM and CDR2 ANQGSEA. With 3 bases removed from V and 2 bases from J, the gap between germline ends came to 10 bases. This CDR3 comprises 13 residues. The CDR3 bases are TGCAGCGTTGAGACGGGCCGAAACTATGGCTACACCTTC. Residues: CSVETGRNYGYTF. Full variable domain (rest looked up from reference TRBV29-1 and TRBJ1-2): SAVISQKPSRDICQRGTSLTIQCQVDSQVTMMFWYRQQPGQSLTLIATANQGSEATYESGFVIDKFPISRPNLTFSTLTVSNMSPEDSSIYLCSVETGRNYGYTFGSGTRLTVV.